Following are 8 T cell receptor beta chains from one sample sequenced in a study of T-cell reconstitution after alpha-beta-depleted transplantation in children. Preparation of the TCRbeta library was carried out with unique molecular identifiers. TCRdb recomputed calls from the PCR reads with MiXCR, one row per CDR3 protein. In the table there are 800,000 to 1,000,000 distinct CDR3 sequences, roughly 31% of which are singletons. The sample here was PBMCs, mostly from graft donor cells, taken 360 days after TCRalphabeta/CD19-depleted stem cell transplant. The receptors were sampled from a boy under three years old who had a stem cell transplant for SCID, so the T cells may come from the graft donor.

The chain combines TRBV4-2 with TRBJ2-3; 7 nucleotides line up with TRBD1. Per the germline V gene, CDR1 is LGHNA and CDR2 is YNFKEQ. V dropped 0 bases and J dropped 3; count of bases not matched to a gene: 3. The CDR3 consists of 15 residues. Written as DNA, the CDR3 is TGTGCCAGCAGCCAAGAGTACAGGGGTACAGATACGCAGTATTTT. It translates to CASSQEYRGTDTQYF.

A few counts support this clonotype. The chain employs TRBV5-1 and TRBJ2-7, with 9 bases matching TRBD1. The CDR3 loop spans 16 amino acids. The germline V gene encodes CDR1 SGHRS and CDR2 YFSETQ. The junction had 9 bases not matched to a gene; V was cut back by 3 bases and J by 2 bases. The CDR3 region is CASSSSRDRVTYEQYF. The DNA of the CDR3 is TGCGCCAGCAGCTCCTCCCGGGACAGGGTTACCTACGAGCAGTACTTC.

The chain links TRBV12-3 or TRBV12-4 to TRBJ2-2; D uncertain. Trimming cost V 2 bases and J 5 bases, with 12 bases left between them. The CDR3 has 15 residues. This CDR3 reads CASSLNSPMTGELFF. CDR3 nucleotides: TGTGCCAGCAGTTTAAACAGCCCGATGACCGGGGAGCTGTTTTTT.

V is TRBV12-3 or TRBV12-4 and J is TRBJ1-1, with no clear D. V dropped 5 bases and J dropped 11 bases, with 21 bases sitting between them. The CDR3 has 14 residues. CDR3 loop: CASSPQILSNGAFF. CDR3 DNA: TGTGCCAGCAGTCCCCAAATCTTGAGCAATGGGGCTTTCTTT.

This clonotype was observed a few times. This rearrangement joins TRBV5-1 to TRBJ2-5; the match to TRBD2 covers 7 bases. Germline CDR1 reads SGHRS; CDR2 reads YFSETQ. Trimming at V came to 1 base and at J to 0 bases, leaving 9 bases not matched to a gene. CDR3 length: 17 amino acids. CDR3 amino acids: CASSLTLADKYQETQYF. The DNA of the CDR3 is TGCGCCAGCAGCTTGACCCTAGCGGATAAGTACCAAGAGACCCAGTACTTC.

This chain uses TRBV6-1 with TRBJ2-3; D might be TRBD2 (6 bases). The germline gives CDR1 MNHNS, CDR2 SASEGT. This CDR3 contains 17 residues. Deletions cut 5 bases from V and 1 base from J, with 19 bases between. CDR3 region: CASSPSSGAGRTDTQYF. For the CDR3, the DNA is TGTGCCAGCAGTCCATCCAGTGGGGCGGGGCGCACAGATACGCAGTATTTT.

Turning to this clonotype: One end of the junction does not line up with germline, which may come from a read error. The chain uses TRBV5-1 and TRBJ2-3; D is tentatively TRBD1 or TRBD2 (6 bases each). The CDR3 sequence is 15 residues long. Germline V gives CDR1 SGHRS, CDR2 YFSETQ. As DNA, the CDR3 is TGCGCCAGAAGCTTGAGGGGGGCCAGCACAGATACGCAGTATTTT. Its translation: CARSLRGASTDTQYF.

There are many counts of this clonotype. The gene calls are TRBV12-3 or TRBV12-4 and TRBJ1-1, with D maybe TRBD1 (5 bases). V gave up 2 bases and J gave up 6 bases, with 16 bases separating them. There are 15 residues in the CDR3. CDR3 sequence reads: CASSLRRVRSAEAFF. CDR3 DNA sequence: TGTGCCAGCAGTTTACGCAGGGTTCGGTCCGCTGAAGCTTTCTTT.